This T cell receptor beta chain was sequenced in a study of blood T cell repertoires in COVID-19. Turning to the study itself: Sites in the United States, Italy and Spain provided acute and convalescent COVID-19 samples. From T cells, B-cell-depleted T cells, or PBMCs came the material, which was cDNA or gDNA.

In the authors' workflow: Nucleated cell number was recorded as an estimate derived from reference gene primer amplification. TCRdb's table, derived via immunoSEQ multiplex PCR, lists solely in-frame clones and lacks some. V and J calls and clone size come straight from that table; D and trimming were deduced from the DNA. The table shows about 130,000 clones, with roughly 79% occurring only once. The receptor was isolated from a human donor in a cohort sampled during active COVID-19. Material for sequencing was peripheral blood.

For the CDR3, the DNA is TGCGCCAGCAGGTCCGGGACAGGGGTCTCTGGGGCCAACGTCCTGACTTTC. Translated: CASRSGTGVSGANVLTF. V is TRBV5-1 and J is TRBJ2-6; TRBD1 matches 10 bases. V trimming: 5 bases; J trimming: 0 bases; junction bases outside the gene matches: 5. CDR1 is SGHRS, CDR2 YFSETQ, per germline. The CDR3 spans 17 residues.